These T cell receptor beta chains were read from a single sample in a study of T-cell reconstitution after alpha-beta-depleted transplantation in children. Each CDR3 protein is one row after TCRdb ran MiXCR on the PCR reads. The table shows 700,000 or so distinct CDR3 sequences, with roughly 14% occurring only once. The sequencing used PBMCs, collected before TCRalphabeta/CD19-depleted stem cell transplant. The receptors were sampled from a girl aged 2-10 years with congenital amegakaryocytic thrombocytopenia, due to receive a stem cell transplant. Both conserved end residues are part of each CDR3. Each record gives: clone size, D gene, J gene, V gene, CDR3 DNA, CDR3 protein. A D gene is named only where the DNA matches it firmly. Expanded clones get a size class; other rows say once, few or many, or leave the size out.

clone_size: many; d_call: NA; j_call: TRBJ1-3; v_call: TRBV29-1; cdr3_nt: TGCAGCGTTGAGGGGAGTCTTGGAGACACCATATATTTT; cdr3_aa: CSVEGSLGDTIYF
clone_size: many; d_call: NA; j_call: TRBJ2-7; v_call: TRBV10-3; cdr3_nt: TGTGCCATCAGTGAGTCGGGCAGGAGGAGCTCCTACGAGCAGTACTTC; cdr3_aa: CAISESGRRSSYEQYF
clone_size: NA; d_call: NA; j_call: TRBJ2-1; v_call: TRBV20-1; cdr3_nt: TGCTGTGCTATCTTCTGGGAGCTCGCCCCCCTCAATGAGCAGTTCTTC; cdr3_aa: CCAIFWELAPLNEQFF
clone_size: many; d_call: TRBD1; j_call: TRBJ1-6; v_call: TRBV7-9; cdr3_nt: TGTGCCAGCGGGGACAGGGGTTCACCCCTCCACTTT; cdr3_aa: CASGDRGSPLHF
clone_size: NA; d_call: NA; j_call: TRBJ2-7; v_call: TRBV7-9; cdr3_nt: TGTGCCAGCACCTCCGGTTGGGGAAACGAGCAGTACTTC; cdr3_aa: CASTSGWGNEQYF
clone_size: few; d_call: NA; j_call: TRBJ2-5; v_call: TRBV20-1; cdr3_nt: TGCAGTGCTAGAGATCCGGGCGGGGTCCAAGAGACCCAGTACTTC; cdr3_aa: CSARDPGGVQETQYF
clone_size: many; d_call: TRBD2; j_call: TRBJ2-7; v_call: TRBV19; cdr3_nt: TGTGCCAGTAGTTCCGGGACTAACTCCTACGAGCAGTACTTC; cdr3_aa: CASSSGTNSYEQYF
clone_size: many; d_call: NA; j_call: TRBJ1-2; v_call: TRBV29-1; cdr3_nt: TGCAGCGTTACCGAGACTGTTAACTATGGCTACACCTTC; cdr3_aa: CSVTETVNYGYTF
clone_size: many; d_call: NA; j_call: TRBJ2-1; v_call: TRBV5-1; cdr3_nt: TGCGCCAGCAGCAAACTCGGGTACAATGAGCAGTTCTTC; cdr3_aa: CASSKLGYNEQFF
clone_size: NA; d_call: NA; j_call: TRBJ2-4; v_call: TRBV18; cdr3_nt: TGTGCCAGCTCACCACTGTTATCGCCGGCTGAAGGCAAAAACATTCAGTACTTC; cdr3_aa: CASSPLLSPAEGKNIQYF
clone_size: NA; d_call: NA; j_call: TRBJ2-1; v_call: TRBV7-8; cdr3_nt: TGTGCCAGCAGCCCCCTATCGTCCAGCTACAATGAGCAGTTCTTC; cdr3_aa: CASSPLSSSYNEQFF
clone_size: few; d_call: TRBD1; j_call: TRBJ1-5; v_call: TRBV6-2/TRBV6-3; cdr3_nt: TGTGCCAGCAGTGGAACGGACAGGGGTACAGATCAGCCCCAGCATTTT; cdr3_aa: CASSGTDRGTDQPQHF
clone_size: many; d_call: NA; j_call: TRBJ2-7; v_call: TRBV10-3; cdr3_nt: TGTGCCATCAGTGAGGGGACAACAGAGTCCTACGAGCAGTACTTC; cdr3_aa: CAISEGTTESYEQYF
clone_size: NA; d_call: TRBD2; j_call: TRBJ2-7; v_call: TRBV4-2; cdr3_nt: TGTGCCAGCAGTCAAGATGGTTGGCTAGCGGCGAACGAGCAGTACTTC; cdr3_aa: CASSQDGWLAANEQYF
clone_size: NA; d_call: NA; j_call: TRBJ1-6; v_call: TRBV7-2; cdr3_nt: TGTGCCAGCAGCCCACAGGGTGCCAATAATTCACCCCTCCACTTT; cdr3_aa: CASSPQGANNSPLHF
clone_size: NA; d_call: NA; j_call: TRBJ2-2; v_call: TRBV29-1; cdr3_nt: TGCAGCGTTTTTTCTCTTGGGGACACCGGGGAGCTGTTTTTT; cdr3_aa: CSVFSLGDTGELFF
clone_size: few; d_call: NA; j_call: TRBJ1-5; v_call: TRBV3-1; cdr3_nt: TGTGCCAGCAGCCCCGAGTGGCGGCAGCCCCAGCATTTT; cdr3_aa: CASSPEWRQPQHF
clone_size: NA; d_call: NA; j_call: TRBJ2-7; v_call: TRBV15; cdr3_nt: TGTGCCACCAGCAGATCGGGGGACGGCCACTACGAGCAGTGCTTC; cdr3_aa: CATSRSGDGHYEQCF
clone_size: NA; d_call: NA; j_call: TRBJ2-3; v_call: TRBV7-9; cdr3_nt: TGTGCCAGTCTCTCGGGGCGGACCACAGATACGCAGTATTTT; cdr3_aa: CASLSGRTTDTQYF
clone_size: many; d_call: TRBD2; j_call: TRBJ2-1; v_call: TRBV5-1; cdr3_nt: TGCGCCAGCAGCTTGGTTTGGCGGGAGGTAAATGAGCAGTTCTTC; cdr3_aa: CASSLVWREVNEQFF
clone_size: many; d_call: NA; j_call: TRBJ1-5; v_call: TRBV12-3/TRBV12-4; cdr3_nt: TGTGCCAGCAGTTCAGGAGGGGGCAATCAGCCCCAGCATTTT; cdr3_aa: CASSSGGGNQPQHF
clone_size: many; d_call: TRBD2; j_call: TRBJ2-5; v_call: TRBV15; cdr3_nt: TGTGCCACCAGCAATAGCGGGAAAGAGACCCAGTACTTC; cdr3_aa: CATSNSGKETQYF
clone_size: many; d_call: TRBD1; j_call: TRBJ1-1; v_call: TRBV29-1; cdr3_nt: TGCAGCGTCTCTGACAGGGACGCTGAAGCTTTCTTT; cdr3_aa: CSVSDRDAEAFF
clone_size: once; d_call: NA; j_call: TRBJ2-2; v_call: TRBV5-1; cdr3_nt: TGCGCCAGTGGGGACTCCCCGACCGGGGAGCTGTTTTTT; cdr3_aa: CASGDSPTGELFF
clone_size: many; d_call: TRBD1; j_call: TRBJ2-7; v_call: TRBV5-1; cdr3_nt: TGCGCCACCGGAAACATCGACAGGGACGAGCAGTACTTC; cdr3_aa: CATGNIDRDEQYF
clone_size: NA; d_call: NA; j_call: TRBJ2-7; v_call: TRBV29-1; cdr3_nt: TGCAGCGCTGTAGCGGATAGCTCCTACGAGCAGTACTTC; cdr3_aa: CSAVADSSYEQYF
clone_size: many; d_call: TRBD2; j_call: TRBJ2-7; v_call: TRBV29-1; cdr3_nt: TGCAGCGTGACGTACCCGGGACTAGCGGGAGTCCACGAGCAGTACTTC; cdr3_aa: CSVTYPGLAGVHEQYF
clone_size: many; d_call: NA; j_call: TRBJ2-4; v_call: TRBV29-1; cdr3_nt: TGCAGCGTTAAGCGGGACACCAAAAACATTCAGTACTTC; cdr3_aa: CSVKRDTKNIQYF
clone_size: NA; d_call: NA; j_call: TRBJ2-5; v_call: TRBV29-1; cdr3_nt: TGCAGCGTTGTGACGTACCAAGAGACCCAGTACTTC; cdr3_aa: CSVVTYQETQYF
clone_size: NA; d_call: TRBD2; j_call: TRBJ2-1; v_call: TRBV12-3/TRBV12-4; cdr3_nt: TGTGCCAGCAGTCCCGGGACTAGTGTTGAGCAGTTCTTC; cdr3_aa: CASSPGTSVEQFF
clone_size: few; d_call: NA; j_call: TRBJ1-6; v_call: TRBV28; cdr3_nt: TGTGCCAGCAGTTTGGGAGAAGCTCTACCCCTCCACTTT; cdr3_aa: CASSLGEALPLHF
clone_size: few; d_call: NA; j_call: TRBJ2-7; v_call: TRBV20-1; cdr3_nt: TGCAGTGCTAGAACCGGGACAAGACCCTCCTACGAGCAGTACTTC; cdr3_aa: CSARTGTRPSYEQYF
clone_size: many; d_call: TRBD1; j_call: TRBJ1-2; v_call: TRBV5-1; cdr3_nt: TGCGCCAGCAGTCTTGAAGGGACAGGGGGCTATGGCTACACCTTC; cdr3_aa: CASSLEGTGGYGYTF
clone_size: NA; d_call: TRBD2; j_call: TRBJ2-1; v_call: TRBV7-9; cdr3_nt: TGTGCCAGCAGCTTATGGGCTAGCGGGAGCGATGAGCAGTTCTTC; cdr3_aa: CASSLWASGSDEQFF
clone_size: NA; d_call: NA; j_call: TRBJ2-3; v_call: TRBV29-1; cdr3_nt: TGCAGCGTTCCCCTTGAGCCACTCCTCAATACGCAGTATTTT; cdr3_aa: CSVPLEPLLNTQYF
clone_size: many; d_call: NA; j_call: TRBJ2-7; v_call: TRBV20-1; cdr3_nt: TGCAGTGCTAGTAGCCCTGGAATCTACGAGCAGTACTTC; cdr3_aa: CSASSPGIYEQYF
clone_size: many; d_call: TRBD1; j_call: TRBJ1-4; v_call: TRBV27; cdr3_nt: TGTGCCAGCAGACGACAGGGGAATGAAAAACTGTTTTTT; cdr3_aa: CASRRQGNEKLFF
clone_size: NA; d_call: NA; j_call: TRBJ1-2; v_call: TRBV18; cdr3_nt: TGTGCCAGCTCACCAGCGGCGATGGGAAACTATGGCTACACCTTC; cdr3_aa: CASSPAAMGNYGYTF
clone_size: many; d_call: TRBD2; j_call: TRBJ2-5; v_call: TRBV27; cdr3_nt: TGTGCCAGCAGTGTTGGGACTAGCGGAAAAGAGACCCAGTACTTC; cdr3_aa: CASSVGTSGKETQYF
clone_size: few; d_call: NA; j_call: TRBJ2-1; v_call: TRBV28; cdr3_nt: TGTGCCAGCAGTTCAGGGGTAGGGTACAATGAGCAGTTCTTC; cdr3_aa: CASSSGVGYNEQFF